The present T cell receptor beta chain was sequenced within a study of control samples from healthy donors and cancer patients. Germline CDR1 and CDR2: SNHLY and FYNNEI. V was clipped by 7 bases and J by 5 bases, with 12 bases between them. This CDR3 is built from 13 residues. The sample holds one count of this clone. Measured with immunoSEQ multiplex PCR; TCRdb has only the in-frame clones, and not every one. This repertoire shows fewer than 200,000 clones, over 85% found once; its top ten account for more than 1.1%. The chain carries TRBV2 and TRBJ1-5, with D possibly TRBD1 on 5 matching bases. This sequence was found in a young man in good health. Sequenced sample: blood. CDR3 sequence (DNA): TGTGCCAGCAAACAAGGAGGGGATCAGCCCCAGCATTTT. It codes for CASKQGGDQPQHF.